The 30 T cell receptor beta chains presented below share a single source sample, sequenced in a study of blood T cells in healthy people across ages. Primed by a sample-barcoded 5' primer and a J-beta primer mix, a second PCR proceeded for about 7 to 11 cycles. A single record per CDR3 protein comes from TCRdb applying MiXCR to the 5' RACE reads. The sample contains 650,000 to 800,000 distinct CDR3 sequences, around 42% of which appear only once. Sequenced material: blood. The receptors originated from a man aged 55 to 69 in good health.

The chain couples TRBV24-1 to TRBJ2-1, with TRBD2 matching over 8 bases. The V gene's germline CDR1 is KGHDR and CDR2 SFDVKD. After removal of 4 bases from V and 0 bases from J, the junction contained 4 bases not matched to a gene. This CDR3 is built from 16 residues. The CDR3 nucleotides read TGTGCCACCAGTGACTCCGGGACTAGCTCCTACAATGAGCAGTTCTTC. This encodes CATSDSGTSSYNEQFF.

In its sample, this clonotype was seen once. This may be a read error, as it is one base from a much larger clone. The genes are TRBV10-3 and TRBJ2-1; 7 bases fit TRBD1. V trimming: 2 bases; J trimming: 8 bases; junction bases outside the gene matches: 6. Germline loops: CDR1 ENHRY, CDR2 SYGVKD. This CDR3 is built from 14 residues. CDR3 sequence reads: CAISEQGQYDEQFF. The CDR3 DNA reads TGTGCCATCAGTGAGCAGGGACAGTACGATGAGCAGTTCTTC.

The chain joins TRBV6-5 to TRBJ1-1; D ambiguous. V was clipped by 6 bases and J by 1 base, with 6 bases between them. The CDR3 contains 12 residues. Germline-derived CDR1 and CDR2 are MNHEY and SVGAGI. CDR3 sequence (DNA): TGTGCCAGCAGGAACCGGAACACTGAAGCTTTCTTT. Residues: CASRNRNTEAFF.

This clonotype turned up a few times. The chain uses TRBV12-3 or TRBV12-4 and TRBJ2-5; a weak D match, TRBD1 (5 bases). This CDR3 has 14 amino acids. V gave up 6 bases and J gave up 2 bases, with 13 bases separating them. CDR3 sequence reads: CASSRRQQQETQYF. DNA for the CDR3: TGTGCCAGCAGCCGACGACAGCAACAAGAGACCCAGTACTTC.

This chain connects TRBV6-5 to TRBJ2-1; D ambiguous. CDR3 size: 15 residues. V lost 3 bases and J lost 6, with 15 bases in between. Germline CDR1 reads MNHEY; CDR2 reads SVGAGI. The CDR3 spells CASSYGSPLVNEQFF. The CDR3 coding sequence is TGTGCCAGCAGTTATGGCAGCCCTCTCGTCAATGAGCAGTTCTTC.

This clonotype was counted a few times. The gene calls are TRBV7-6 and TRBJ2-7; D is uncertain. The germline V gene has CDR1 SGHVS and CDR2 FNYEAQ. Trimming left V 2 bases short and J 2 bases short, with 13 bases between. The CDR3 has 15 residues. This CDR3 is CASSLTAGGAYEQYF. CDR3 nucleotides: TGTGCCAGCAGCTTAACGGCAGGTGGAGCCTACGAGCAGTACTTC.

This clonotype was recorded a few times. The V call is TRBV7-2, the J call TRBJ1-2; the match to TRBD1 covers 7 bases. The CDR3 has 16 amino acids. J lost 7 bases, V lost 5 bases, and 16 bases had no gene match. Looked up from germline, CDR1 is SGHTA and CDR2 is FQGNSA. DNA of the CDR3: TGTGCCAGCAGCCCTGGGGACAGAGCCCTTTGGGGTGGCTACACCTTC. Residues: CASSPGDRALWGGYTF.

This clonotype occurred a few times. The V and J genes are TRBV5-1 and TRBJ2-7; the match to TRBD1 covers 10 bases. The length of the CDR3 is 16 residues. J lost 3 bases, V lost 7 bases, and 13 bases had no gene match. Germline V CDR1 and CDR2: SGHRS, YFSETQ. The CDR3 sequence is CASRKLPGQGIYEQYF. CDR3 nucleotide sequence: TGCGCCAGCCGTAAGCTACCGGGACAGGGGATCTACGAGCAGTACTTC.

The count of this clonotype is one. The chain employs TRBV6-2 or TRBV6-3 and TRBJ2-7; perhaps D is TRBD1 or TRBD2 (6 bases each). The CDR3 has 13 amino acids. In germline, CDR1 is MNHEY, CDR2 SVGEGT. Trimming stripped 6 bases from V and 6 bases from J, with 15 bases between. The DNA for the CDR3 is TGTGCCAGCAGGTACCGGGGGACACGCGAGCAGTACTTC. It encodes CASRYRGTREQYF.

Only a few counts were recorded for this clonotype. The chain links TRBV27 to TRBJ2-6; 7 bases agree with TRBD1. V was pared by 7 bases and J by 0 bases, with 9 bases of the junction left unmatched. Germline V gene sequence: CDR1 MNHEY, CDR2 SMNVEV (reference sequence). The CDR3 is 17 residues long. The CDR3 DNA follows: TGTGCCAGCACCCAGACAGGGTTTTACTCTGGGGCCAACGTCCTGACTTTC. Residues: CASTQTGFYSGANVLTF.

This clonotype occurred a few times. This may come from a read error, since a much larger clone is one base off. This chain uses TRBV7-6 with TRBJ1-2; the match to TRBD1 covers 9 bases. Germline lookup yields CDR1 SGHVS and CDR2 FNYEAQ. The length of the CDR3 is 14 residues. Trimming removed 5 bases from V and 6 bases from J; junction bases left unmatched: 7. The DNA of the CDR3 is TGTGCCAGCAGCGCTAACAGGGGGCTTGATGGCTACACCTTC. This sequence encodes CASSANRGLDGYTF. The full variable domain, its missing parts supplied by reference TRBV7-6 and TRBJ1-2, is GAGVSQSPRYKVTKRGQDVALRCDPISGHVSLYWYRQALGQGPEFLTYFNYEAQQDKSGLPNDRFSAERPEGSISTLTIQRTEQRDSAMYRCASSANRGLDGYTFGSGTRLTVV.

This clonotype appeared a few times. The chain combines TRBV20-1 with TRBJ2-5; D unresolved. Germline V gene data show CDR1 as DFQATT and CDR2 as SNEGSKA (reference sequence). The CDR3 extends over 14 amino acids. The V end lost 6 bases, the J end lost 5 bases, and 19 bases lay between the germline ends. The CDR3 is CSAPTERLGETQYF. As DNA, the CDR3 is TGCAGTGCACCCACCGAAAGATTGGGGGAGACCCAGTACTTC.

The gene calls are TRBV7-2 and TRBJ2-2, with 7 nucleotides matching TRBD2. This CDR3 region has 14 residues. The trim removed 5 bases at V and 2 bases at J, leaving 2 bases unmatched. The germline V gene has CDR1 SGHTA and CDR2 FQGNSA. Here the CDR3 DNA reads TGTGCCAGCAGCATGACTAGCAACACCGGGGAGCTGTTTTTT. It encodes CASSMTSNTGELFF.

This clonotype has a handful of counts. The rearrangement uses TRBV27 and TRBJ1-5, with 9 bases lining up with TRBD1. The CDR3 is 14 amino acids. Germline V gives CDR1 MNHEY, CDR2 SMNVEV (reference sequence). V was pared by 5 bases and J by 6 bases, with 5 bases of the junction left unmatched. CDR3 nucleotides: TGTGCCAGCAGTGGGACAGGGTCGGGTCAGCCCCAGCATTTT. Residues: CASSGTGSGQPQHF.

This clonotype was seen a handful of times. The chain has TRBV7-2 and TRBJ2-7, with D tentatively TRBD1 (6 bases). This CDR3 spans 14 amino acids. With 4 bases removed from V and 2 bases from J, the gap between germline ends came to 12 bases. Germline V gene sequence: CDR1 SGHTA, CDR2 FQGNSA. The CDR3 DNA sequence: TGTGCCAGCAGCTCCAGGGGCCTGACCTACGAGCAGTACTTC. Residues: CASSSRGLTYEQYF.

The chain is built from TRBV6-5 and TRBJ2-2, with 10 bases identical to TRBD2. This CDR3 is 16 amino acids long. Germline V gene sequence: CDR1 MNHEY, CDR2 SVGAGI. V gave up 0 bases and J gave up 5 bases; unmatched junction bases: 3. The CDR3 bases are TGTGCCAGCAGTTACTCAAGCGGGGGGGCAACCGGGGAGCTGTTTTTT. This encodes CASSYSSGGATGELFF.

This chain connects TRBV15 to TRBJ1-1; unclear D gene. CDR3 length equals 16 residues. Trimming took off 3 bases at V and 3 bases at J, with 17 bases between the two ends. The germline gives CDR1 LNHNV, CDR2 YYDKDF (reference sequence). The CDR3 nucleotides are TGTGCCACCAGCAGGGATCTTAGGGTCCTAGACACTGAAGCTTTCTTT. It encodes CATSRDLRVLDTEAFF.

The CDR3 DNA reads TGCGCCAGCAGCCAAGGGGCGTTGGGGGGGTACAATGAGCAGTACTTC. This sequence encodes CASSQGALGGYNEQYF. The gene calls are TRBV4-3 and TRBJ2-7, with TRBD2 matching 7 bases. The CDR3 is 16 amino acids. Germline loops: CDR1 LGHNA, CDR2 YSLEER. Trimming at V came to 1 base and at J to 7 bases, leaving 13 bases not matched to a gene.

The chain employs TRBV29-1 and TRBJ2-5; perhaps TRBD1 as D (5 bases). The length of the CDR3 is 13 residues. CDR1 SQVTM and CDR2 ANQGSEA come from the germline V gene. V lost 4 bases, J lost 5 bases, and 14 bases lay in between. The CDR3 bases are TGCAGCGTTGTGCATGGCCCAGGGGAGACCCAGTACTTC. Its translation is CSVVHGPGETQYF.

The CDR3 loop is CASSVGLAGVQETQYF. In nucleotides, the CDR3 is TGTGCCAGCAGCGTAGGTCTAGCGGGGGTCCAAGAGACCCAGTACTTC. This sequence joins TRBV9 and TRBJ2-5, with TRBD2 identical over 10 bases. The V segment lost 0 bases and the J segment 1 base; nucleotides outside the gene matches: 3. The CDR3 has 16 residues. From germline, CDR1 is SGDLS and CDR2 YYNGEE.

This sequence joins TRBV6-6 and TRBJ2-5; 8 nucleotides match TRBD1. CDR1 is MNHNY and CDR2 is SVGAGI in the germline V gene (reference sequence). CDR3 length: 16 amino acids. With 5 bases clipped from V and 2 bases from J, the junction kept 10 bases outside the gene matches. CDR3: CASSTPDRGPQETQYF. The CDR3, as DNA: TGTGCCAGCAGTACCCCCGACAGGGGTCCGCAAGAGACCCAGTACTTC.

The rearrangement joins TRBV20-1 to TRBJ2-5; D is possibly TRBD2 (5 bases). This CDR3 is built from 17 residues. Per germline, CDR1 DFQATT and CDR2 SNEGSKA (reference sequence). Trimming pared 6 bases from V and 0 bases from J, leaving 23 bases between. The CDR3 protein is CSATSIKNLRDQETQYF. The CDR3 DNA sequence: TGCAGTGCCACGTCAATCAAAAATTTGAGGGACCAAGAGACCCAGTACTTC.

CDR3 loop: CASSLGWARGGTDTQYF. As DNA, the CDR3 is TGTGCCAGCAGCTTAGGGTGGGCCCGAGGGGGGACAGATACGCAGTATTTT. The V call is TRBV7-2, the J call TRBJ2-3; D is perhaps TRBD1 or TRBD2 (6 bases each). CDR1 and CDR2 from the germline V gene are SGHTA and FQGNSA. This CDR3 contains 17 residues. V gave up 1 base and J gave up 3 bases, with 17 bases separating them.

The J gene is TRBJ2-3, the V gene TRBV20-1, with TRBD2 matching 14 bases. Germline trimming cut 7 bases from V and 0 bases from J; bases unmatched to any gene: 0. From germline, CDR1 is DFQATT and CDR2 SNEGSKA (reference sequence). The CDR3 consists of 14 residues. The CDR3 loop is CSGTSGGSTDTQYF. For the CDR3, the DNA is TGCAGTGGGACTAGCGGGGGGAGCACAGATACGCAGTATTTT.

This clonotype was found a few times. This rearrangement joins TRBV5-1 to TRBJ1-4; no reliable D call. Germline lookup yields CDR1 SGHRS and CDR2 YFSETQ. With 3 bases removed from V and 0 bases from J, the gap between germline ends came to 6 bases. The CDR3 has 14 residues. The CDR3 coding sequence is TGCGCCAGCAGCTCAACAGCAACTAATGAAAAACTGTTTTTT. This gives the protein CASSSTATNEKLFF.

This clonotype has a handful of counts. The chain joins TRBV5-1 to TRBJ2-2, with D unclear. There are 15 residues in the CDR3. The V and J ends lost 1 base and 0 bases respectively, with 7 bases between them. Looked up from germline, CDR1 is SGHRS and CDR2 is YFSETQ. CDR3: CASSLSTPNTGELFF. The DNA of the CDR3 is TGCGCCAGCAGCTTGTCAACACCGAACACCGGGGAGCTGTTTTTT.

The genes are TRBV7-2 and TRBJ1-2; perhaps TRBD1 as D (6 bases). The germline gives CDR1 SGHTA, CDR2 FQGNSA. V was cut by 7 bases and J by 1 base, with 37 bases left in between. The CDR3 extends over 22 amino acids. The CDR3 region has the DNA TGTGCCAGCACGCTTGCCCTAGTGGTCGTCCAGGGGCAACCTGCCCTTAACTATGGCTACACCTTC. Translated, it gives CASTLALVVVQGQPALNYGYTF.

V usage is TRBV20-1 and J usage is TRBJ2-3, with D unresolved. The V end lost 4 bases, the J end lost 4 bases, and 15 bases lay between the germline ends. Germline V gene lookup returns CDR1 DFQATT and CDR2 SNEGSKA (reference sequence). CDR3 length: 14 amino acids. The CDR3 nucleotides read TGCAGTGCTACGCCGGCCCCTAGGGCAGATACGCAGTATTTT. It translates to CSATPAPRADTQYF.

This clonotype turned up a few times. V usage is TRBV29-1 and J usage is TRBJ2-5; D is undetermined. CDR3 length: 15 amino acids. Germline CDR1 is SQVTM and CDR2 is ANQGSEA. The V end was cut by 6 bases, the J end by 0 bases, with 17 bases between. For the CDR3, the DNA is TGCAGCGTCGGCCTTATTGGTGGTAACCAAGAGACCCAGTACTTC. Amino acid sequence: CSVGLIGGNQETQYF.

V and J are TRBV6-6 and TRBJ1-2; D unresolved. The germline V gene encodes CDR1 MNHNY and CDR2 SVGAGI (reference sequence). The CDR3 runs 16 residues. The V end was cut by 2 bases, the J end by 0 bases, with 13 bases between. In DNA, the CDR3 is TGTGCCAGCAGTTACAACCCTACCGCTACTAACTATGGCTACACCTTC. Encoded protein: CASSYNPTATNYGYTF.